Listed here are 32 T cell receptor beta chains from one sample, sequenced in a study of T cell responses to AZD1222 COVID-19 vaccine. Sequencing was performed with immunoSEQ multiplex PCR; in TCRdb, only in-frame clones are kept and a portion is missing. The sample holds 180,000 or so clones, over 85% seen once. The source material was peripheral blood, sampled on day 0 of AZD1222 vaccination. These receptors came from an adult in good health.

The V call is TRBV27, the J call TRBJ1-1, with D tentatively TRBD1 (6 bases). This CDR3 is 15 amino acids long. With 5 bases removed from V and 3 bases from J, the gap between germline ends came to 16 bases. CDR1 and CDR2 from the germline V gene are MNHEY and SMNVEV (reference sequence). CDR3 sequence: CASSPGQSIDTEAFF. The CDR3 nucleotides are TGTGCCAGCAGTCCTGGACAGTCTATTGACACTGAAGCTTTCTTT.

This chain joins TRBV6-5 and TRBJ2-3, with TRBD2 as a possible D gene (5 bases). The length of the CDR3 is 13 residues. Germline CDR1 and CDR2: MNHEY and SVGAGI. Between the trimmed V and J ends, which lost 4 bases and 4 bases, there was a span of 9 bases. CDR3: CASSWLGADTQYF. CDR3 in DNA: TGTGCCAGCAGTTGGCTCGGGGCAGATACGCAGTATTTT.

The rearrangement joins TRBV5-1 to TRBJ2-7; 7 bases map to TRBD1. The CDR3 is 13 amino acids. Germline values: CDR1 SGHRS, CDR2 YFSETQ. The V and J ends lost 0 bases and 4 bases, in that order; junction bases with no gene match: 1. The chain's CDR3 is CASSLVQGYEQYF. DNA of the CDR3: TGCGCCAGCAGCTTGGTACAGGGGTACGAGCAGTACTTC.

Comments on this clone: The junction differs from germline at one of its ends, possibly a read error. This chain links TRBV12-3 or TRBV12-4 with TRBJ1-2; TRBD1 matches 8 bases. There are 11 residues in the CDR3. In nucleotides, the CDR3 is TGTGCCAGCAGTTCCACGGACAGGGCGAGCTTC. Amino acids: CASSSTDRASF.

This chain joins TRBV3-1 (or the pseudogene TRBV3-2) and TRBJ2-1, with TRBD2 as a possible D gene (6 bases). Trimming took 0 bases from V and 6 from J, leaving 12 bases between them. The CDR3 runs 15 residues. Germline V gene data show CDR1 as LGHDT and CDR2 as YNNKEL (reference sequence). CDR3 coding DNA: TGTGCCAGCAGCCAAGAAGAGCGGGCCCTCAATGAGCAGTTCTTC. Amino acids: CASSQEERALNEQFF.

This chain links TRBV12-3 or TRBV12-4 with TRBJ2-3; D ambiguous. The CDR3 contains 13 residues. V lost 6 bases, J lost 4 bases, and 11 bases lay in between. The CDR3 sequence: CASSLGPADTQYF. The CDR3 DNA follows: TGTGCCAGCAGCCTAGGACCAGCAGATACGCAGTATTTT.

The rearrangement links TRBV6-9 to TRBJ2-1; D gene ambiguous. V was pared by 4 bases and J by 12 bases, with 7 bases between. Germline assignment: CDR1 MNHGY and CDR2 SVAAGI. This CDR3 is 10 amino acids long. CDR3 region: CASSFKGQFF. CDR3 nucleotides: TGTGCCAGCAGTTTTAAAGGGCAGTTCTTC.

This clone has only one observation. This chain links TRBV7-9 with TRBJ2-3; D remains ambiguous. The CDR3 contains 16 residues. V lost 5 bases to trimming and J lost 0 bases, with 15 bases between them. Per the germline V gene, CDR1 is SEHNR and CDR2 is FQNEAQ (reference sequence). Here the CDR3 DNA reads TGTGCCAGCAGCCCACAACAGCAAACTAGCACAGATACGCAGTATTTT. Protein sequence: CASSPQQQTSTDTQYF.

The CDR3: CASSQDRTTYEQYF. The CDR3 nucleotides read TGTGCCAGCAGCCAAGATCGTACTACCTACGAGCAGTACTTC. The rearrangement joins TRBV4-2 to TRBJ2-7, with D hard to call. The ends were cut back, 0 bases at V and 2 bases at J, with 8 bases in the middle. The CDR3 extends over 14 amino acids. Germline V gene data show CDR1 as LGHNA and CDR2 as YNFKEQ.

CDR3 protein: CASSPQVYVTGNTIYF. CDR3 DNA: TGTGCCAGCAGTCCCCAGGTTTACGTGACTGGAAACACCATATATTTT. The chain combines TRBV28 with TRBJ1-3, with D unresolved. Per germline, CDR1 MDHEN and CDR2 SYDVKM. The CDR3 contains 16 residues. Trimming took 5 bases from V and 2 from J, leaving 16 bases between them.

This clone was seen a handful of times. The chain uses TRBV12-3 or TRBV12-4 and TRBJ1-2; D gene unclear. The V and J ends lost 7 bases and 8 bases respectively, with 17 bases between them. The CDR3 contains 13 residues. The CDR3 loop reads CASIAAPRWGYTF. DNA for the CDR3: TGTGCCAGCATCGCCGCGCCGAGGTGGGGCTACACCTTC.

The chain uses TRBV29-1 and TRBJ2-1; 9 bases align to TRBD1. This CDR3 is built from 12 residues. CDR1 and CDR2 from the germline V gene are SQVTM and ANQGSEA. V lost 8 bases, J lost 7 bases, and 6 bases stayed unmatched. The CDR3 nucleotides read TGCAGCCCTGGGACAGGGAAAAATGAGCAGTTCTTC. It is translated as CSPGTGKNEQFF.

The CDR3 loop is CASSETGSLSYEQYF. The DNA for the CDR3 is TGTGCCAGCAGCGAGACAGGGTCCCTTTCCTACGAGCAGTACTTC. This chain connects TRBV6-5 to TRBJ2-7; 7 bases agree with TRBD1. There are 15 residues in the CDR3. Germline values: CDR1 MNHEY, CDR2 SVGAGI. V was pared by 6 bases and J by 1 base, with 9 bases of the junction left unmatched.

This sequence joins TRBV7-2 and TRBJ2-6; D remains unclear. The ends were cut back, 1 base at V and 0 bases at J, with 10 bases in the middle. The CDR3 covers 17 residues. Germline V lookup: CDR1 SGHTA, CDR2 FQGNSA. The CDR3 region has the DNA TGTGCCAGCAGCTTAGAGGGAACCCTCTCTGGGGCCAACGTCCTGACTTTC. Translated, it gives CASSLEGTLSGANVLTF.

The rearrangement joins TRBV15 to TRBJ1-5, with D possibly being TRBD1 (6 bases). Germline V lookup: CDR1 LNHNV, CDR2 YYDKDF (reference sequence). V was cut by 3 bases and J by 3 bases, with 15 bases left in between. The CDR3 loop spans 16 amino acids. The CDR3 DNA follows: TGTGCCACCAGCAGCGACAGGACAGACCACAATCAGCCCCAGCATTTT. Protein product: CATSSDRTDHNQPQHF.

The chain carries TRBV7-8 and TRBJ1-5, with 9 positions matching TRBD1. CDR1 and CDR2 from the germline V gene are SGHVS and FQNEAQ. V gave up 2 bases and J gave up 9 bases; unmatched junction bases: 8. CDR3 length: 15 amino acids. The CDR3 DNA reads TGTGCCAGCAGCTTATCGACAGGGGGGATAGGGCCCCAGCATTTT. Its translation is CASSLSTGGIGPQHF.

The V gene is TRBV19, the J gene TRBJ1-5, with D perhaps matching TRBD1 (5 bases). Trimming removed 3 bases at V and 9 bases at J, with 9 bases between. CDR1 LNHDA and CDR2 SQIVND come from the germline V gene (reference sequence). The CDR3 covers 12 residues. CDR3 in amino acids: CASSMPQGPQHF. CDR3 DNA sequence: TGTGCCAGTAGTATGCCGCAGGGGCCCCAGCATTTT.

This chain uses TRBV4-2 with TRBJ2-1; D call uncertain. The CDR3 sequence is 17 residues long. With 4 bases removed from V and 0 bases from J, the gap between germline ends came to 16 bases. Per the germline V gene, CDR1 is LGHNA and CDR2 is YNFKEQ. Here the CDR3 reads CASSLHARLGSYNEQFF. In DNA form, the CDR3 reads TGTGCCAGCAGCCTTCATGCCCGGCTAGGCTCCTACAATGAGCAGTTCTTC.

The rearrangement joins TRBV4-2 to TRBJ1-2; tentatively, D is TRBD1 (5 bases). Germline CDR1 and CDR2: LGHNA and YNFKEQ. V was cut by 0 bases and J by 7 bases, with 15 bases left in between. The CDR3 is 15 amino acids. Written as DNA, the CDR3 is TGTGCCAGCAGCCAAGAGTCTTCAGGGACGTCTGGCTACACCTTC. It specifies CASSQESSGTSGYTF.

The V gene is TRBV29-1, the J gene TRBJ1-2; 10 positions match TRBD1. Germline V CDR1 and CDR2: SQVTM, ANQGSEA. With V trimmed by 7 bases and J by 4 bases, 6 bases remained unmatched. The CDR3 runs 13 residues. CDR3 loop: CSALRQGAYGYTF. The DNA for the CDR3 is TGCAGCGCACTTAGACAGGGGGCCTATGGCTACACCTTC.

J is TRBJ2-7 and V is TRBV2; 10 positions match TRBD2. V lost 5 bases, J lost 4 bases, and 5 bases stayed unmatched. Germline CDR1 is SNHLY and CDR2 is FYNNEI. This CDR3 spans 14 amino acids. CDR3 in amino acids: CASSRLAGAYEQYF. In nucleotides, the CDR3 is TGTGCCAGCAGTAGGCTAGCGGGAGCATACGAGCAGTACTTC. The full variable domain, in which reference TRBV2 and TRBJ2-7 provide the parts outside the CDR3, is EPEVTQTPSHQVTQMGQEVILRCVPISNHLYFYWYRQILGQKVEFLVSFYNNEISEKSEIFDDQFSVERPDGSNFTLKIRSTKLEDSAMYFCASSRLAGAYEQYFGPGTRLTVT.

The chain employs TRBV24-1 and TRBJ2-1; D may be TRBD2 (6 bases). The V end was cut by 4 bases, the J end by 6 bases, with 9 bases between. Germline values: CDR1 KGHDR, CDR2 SFDVKD. CDR3 length: 13 residues. CDR3 sequence reads: CATSELGGNEQFF. The CDR3 DNA reads TGTGCCACCAGTGAACTGGGGGGCAATGAGCAGTTCTTC.

This chain uses TRBV5-1 with TRBJ2-1; maybe TRBD1 (5 bases). CDR3 length equals 14 residues. Germline assignment: CDR1 SGHRS and CDR2 YFSETQ. V dropped 0 bases and J dropped 1 base, with 5 bases sitting between them. The CDR3 nucleotides read TGCGCCAGCAGCTTGGGACAGTCCTACAATGAGCAGTTCTTC. It codes for CASSLGQSYNEQFF.

This chain uses TRBV12-3 or TRBV12-4 with TRBJ1-4; the D is unclear. The CDR3 extends over 11 amino acids. The V and J ends lost 7 bases and 11 bases respectively, with 11 bases between them. The CDR3 loop is CASTMRGKLFF. The CDR3 DNA follows: TGTGCCAGCACCATGAGAGGGAAACTGTTTTTT.

This chain links TRBV24-1 with TRBJ2-5, with 8 nucleotides matching TRBD2. Germline-derived CDR1 and CDR2 are KGHDR and SFDVKD. This CDR3 contains 15 residues. Losses at the gene ends were 4 bases for V and 4 bases for J; bases not matched to a gene: 7. CDR3 in DNA: TGTGCCACCAGTGACGCGGGGGGAGGGCTAGAGACCCAGTACTTC. It translates to CATSDAGGGLETQYF.

There are a few counts of this clone. V and J are TRBV5-1 and TRBJ2-5; 13 positions agree with TRBD2. The V segment lost 0 bases and the J segment 2 bases; nucleotides outside the gene matches: 4. The CDR3 totals 17 residues. Germline CDR1 and CDR2: SGHRS and YFSETQ. The DNA of the CDR3 is TGCGCCAGCAGCTTGGGACAACTAGCGGGAGGGCAAGAGACCCAGTACTTC. This gives the protein CASSLGQLAGGQETQYF.

V usage is TRBV4-1 and J usage is TRBJ1-1; tentative D call: TRBD1 (5 bases). Germline V lookup: CDR1 MGHRA, CDR2 YSYEKL. The CDR3 is 14 amino acids. V was trimmed by 3 bases and J by 3 bases, leaving 11 bases between them. The CDR3 nucleotides read TGCGCCAGCAGCCACGCAGGGTGGGACACTGAAGCTTTCTTT. Translated, it gives CASSHAGWDTEAFF.

The chain links TRBV14 to TRBJ1-2, with D hard to call. The germline CDR1 and CDR2 sequences are SGHDN and FVKESK. V was cut by 0 bases and J by 5 bases, with 7 bases left in between. There are 13 residues in the CDR3. The CDR3, as DNA: TGTGCCAGCAGCCAAGAACGGCTTTATGGCTACACCTTC. It encodes CASSQERLYGYTF. The variable domain in full, with the rest retrieved from reference TRBV14 and TRBJ1-2, is EAGVTQFPSHSVIEKGQTVTLRCDPISGHDNLYWYRRVMGKEIKFLLHFVKESKQDESGMPNNRFLAERTGGTYSTLKVQPAELEDSGVYFCASSQERLYGYTFGSGTRLTVV.

This clone showed up just once. J is TRBJ2-5 and V is TRBV3-1 (or the pseudogene TRBV3-2), with D possibly matching TRBD2 (5 bases). Germline-derived CDR1 and CDR2 are LGHDT and YNNKEL (reference sequence). This CDR3 region has 13 residues. The ends were cut back, 8 bases at V and 4 bases at J, with 14 bases in the middle. The CDR3, as DNA: TGTGCCAGCGGAGGCCTCGGGGTAGAGACCCAGTACTTC. Translating it yields CASGGLGVETQYF.

The chain couples TRBV29-1 to TRBJ1-2; TRBD1 might be the D (5 bases). This CDR3 region has 12 residues. Trimming pared 3 bases from V and 6 bases from J, leaving 11 bases between. Germline V CDR1 and CDR2: SQVTM, ANQGSEA. In nucleotides, the CDR3 is TGCAGCGTTGATGTCCGGGGGAATGGCTACACCTTC. Protein sequence: CSVDVRGNGYTF.

The chain combines TRBV7-9 with TRBJ1-1; TRBD1 agrees at 7 bases. The CDR3 extends over 13 amino acids. The V gene's germline CDR1 is SEHNR and CDR2 FQNEAQ (reference sequence). The V segment lost 8 bases and the J segment 2 bases; nucleotides outside the gene matches: 5. The CDR3 reads CASEDRANTEAFF. CDR3 sequence (DNA): TGTGCCAGCGAAGACAGGGCTAACACTGAAGCTTTCTTT. Full variable domain (missing parts from reference TRBV7-9 and TRBJ1-1): DTGVSQNPRHKITKRGQNVTFRCDPISEHNRLYWYRQTLGQGPEFLTYFQNEAQLEKSRLLSDRFSAERPKGSFSTLEIQRTEQGDSAMYLCASEDRANTEAFFGQGTRLTVV.

The genes are TRBV29-1 and TRBJ2-3, with 9 bases lining up with TRBD2. After removal of 5 bases from V and 2 bases from J, the junction contained 14 bases not matched to a gene. The CDR3 is 17 amino acids. Germline V gives CDR1 SQVTM, CDR2 ANQGSEA. The CDR3 nucleotides are TGCAGCGTTATTGTAGGATTAGCGGGAGTGCTCACAGATACGCAGTATTTT. Protein: CSVIVGLAGVLTDTQYF.